Reported below is one T cell receptor (beta chain). Its antigen remains unidentified. Treatment described: approximately 9-day PBMC culture with coronavirus spike peptide pools or control peptides (ViraFEST assay). Sequencing of the DNA from cultured CD4+ T cells was carried out with the Oncomine TCR Beta short-read assay. TCRdb reanalysed the PCR reads using MiXCR and keeps one entry per CDR3 protein. The sample includes about 13,000 distinct CDR3 sequences, about 50% seen only once; the top ten take around an eighth. This CDR3 has 13 residues. Germline assignment: CDR1 SNHLY and CDR2 FYNNEI. Trimming shortened V by 4 bases and J by 10 bases, and 16 bases separated the two germline ends. The source of the sample is a study of vaccination and CD4 T cells after COVID-19.

The receptor's source is a human donor who had recovered from COVID-19. The chain recombines TRBV2 with TRBJ1-1; no clear D. Sequencing used CD4+ T cells from blood, cultured in vitro. The chain's CDR3 is CASSGLIVTGAFF. DNA of the CDR3: TGTGCCAGCAGTGGATTGATAGTAACGGGAGCTTTCTTT.